This T cell receptor (beta chain) was sequenced during a study of blood T cell repertoires in COVID-19. On the study more broadly: The cDNA or gDNA used as material had been derived from T cells, B-cell-depleted T cells, or PBMCs.

Per the original methods: By means of reference gene primer amplification, nucleated cell counts were estimated. TCRdb's copy holds only in-frame clones and misses some; the assay was immunoSEQ multiplex PCR. The DNA gave D and trimming, while V, J and clone size come from that table. The top ten hold more than 6.5% of the sample, which has a few hundred thousand clones, about 88% seen once. This CDR3 has 14 amino acids. The sequenced sample consisted of peripheral blood. This clonotype was sampled from a woman between 65 and 79 years old with active or convalescent COVID-19. The V call is TRBV21-1, the J call TRBJ2-7; TRBD1, the table's D call, lacks a check against the DNA. TRBV21-1 corresponds to a pseudogene. CDR3: CASSGSQGYYEQYF. The CDR3, as DNA: TGTGCCAGCTCCGGTTCTCAGGGCTACTACGAGCAGTACTTC.